These T cell receptor beta chains were read from a single sample in a study of blood T cell repertoires in COVID-19. Sequencing was performed with immunoSEQ multiplex PCR; in TCRdb, only in-frame clones are kept and a portion is missing. The sample lists around 230,000 clones, 75% to 85% occurring once. The sequenced material came from PBMCs or T cells enriched from blood (not recorded which). All receptors come from a man aged 40-49 years who had recovered from COVID-19. CDR3s include the opening cysteine and the closing phenylalanine or tryptophan. The D gene is left open where the match is weak. The listing skips clone size in some rows; elsewhere it reads once, few, many or a size class.

TRBJ1-2	TRBV6-1	TRBD1	.	CASSEAGTAYGYTF
TRBJ1-1	TRBV5-1	TRBD1	.	CASSSGTGRVNTEAFF
TRBJ2-1	TRBV7-9	.	.	CASSSGRGEQFF
TRBJ1-1	TRBV28	.	.	CASIPIVTGTEAFF
TRBJ1-1	TRBV5-1	.	.	CASSLSRDEAFF
TRBJ2-1	TRBV7-2	.	.	CASSLEGASYNEQFF
TRBJ1-3	TRBV6-4	.	.	CASSDPGRAGSIPNSGNTIYF
TRBJ1-2	TRBV12-5	.	.	CASGLVGGAAGYTF
TRBJ2-3	TRBV2	.	once	CASSAGGKSTDTQYF
TRBJ1-3	TRBV5-6	.	.	CASSLLQGRTIYF
TRBJ1-1	TRBV12-3/TRBV12-4	TRBD1	.	CASTIRQGTEAFF
TRBJ2-1	TRBV3-1/TRBV3-2	.	.	CASSQTTSSNEQFF
TRBJ1-2	TRBV19	.	.	CASSIIGAISNYGYTF
TRBJ2-7	TRBV11-2	TRBD2	.	CASSLSGGPVGEQYF
TRBJ1-2	TRBV6-1	.	.	CASSEGETSSGYTF
TRBJ2-2	TRBV11-2	TRBD1	.	CASSPGQVRHGELFF
TRBJ2-2	TRBV18	.	.	CASSPLDSNTGELFF
TRBJ2-7	TRBV10-2	TRBD2	.	CASKVAGGQSYEQYF
TRBJ1-2	TRBV5-5	TRBD1	few	CASSLTGGGYTF
TRBJ1-2	TRBV7-9	.	few	CASSLLRRNYGYTF
TRBJ2-7	TRBV4-1	TRBD1	.	CASSQDGTEPLEQYF
TRBJ1-1	TRBV18	.	.	CASSPQGSRDTEAFF
TRBJ1-5	TRBV7-9	.	.	CASSPGDQPQHF
TRBJ1-1	TRBV4-2	TRBD1	.	CASSPGRDRGNTEAFF
TRBJ2-1	TRBV30	TRBD1	.	CAWTGQVGDEQFF
TRBJ1-5	TRBV2	.	.	CASSDRGSNQPQHF
TRBJ1-1	TRBV5-1	TRBD1	.	CASSLDAGTGGYREAFF
TRBJ2-1	TRBV29-1	TRBD1	.	CSVGTGLGEQFF
TRBJ1-1	TRBV27	.	.	CASSFLSENTEAFF
TRBJ2-2	TRBV2	.	.	CASSLQTRGGELFF
TRBJ1-6	TRBV25-1	.	.	CASSPSFSSYNSPLHF
TRBJ2-7	TRBV30	TRBD2	once	CAWSVKLGGLVTSGRGPNEQYF
TRBJ1-2	TRBV4-1	.	.	CASSQVGTLGRGGGYTF
TRBJ1-1	TRBV4-1	.	.	CASSQDRAYTEAFF
TRBJ1-1	TRBV12-5	TRBD1	.	CASGATGGTEAFF
TRBJ1-2	TRBV29-1	.	.	CSADADYGYTF
TRBJ1-5	TRBV7-9	TRBD1	.	CASSLTGTGVTQPQHF
TRBJ2-1	TRBV5-1	.	.	CASSFWRSETRVGEQFF
TRBJ2-3	TRBV3-1/TRBV3-2	TRBD1	.	CASSRSTGARESTDTQYF
TRBJ1-1	TRBV5-6	.	.	CASSFQVANTEAFF
TRBJ1-5	TRBV25-1	TRBD1	.	CASGGQIHQPQHF
TRBJ1-5	TRBV5-1	TRBD1	.	CASSFLPTGMSNQPQHF
TRBJ1-6	TRBV5-1	.	.	CASSLARDNSPLHF
TRBJ2-1	TRBV24-1	.	.	CATAGSESSYNEQFF
TRBJ1-5	TRBV5-1	TRBD1	.	CASSLAPGQEKPQHF
TRBJ1-1	TRBV5-8	.	.	CASSFSRREAFF
TRBJ2-2	TRBV6-5	TRBD2	once	CASSLSGGPNTGELFF
TRBJ1-4	TRBV11-2	.	.	CASSSRGAGANEKLFF
TRBJ2-5	TRBV15	.	.	CATSSGTIAKTQYF
TRBJ1-2	TRBV7-8	.	few	CASSLDSSYGYTF
TRBJ2-3	TRBV2	TRBD2	.	CASRIYVVAGTPGTDTQYF
TRBJ1-5	TRBV19	.	.	CASSNPASNQPQHF